This paragraph reports one TCR beta chain. No antigen is known for it. V lost 2 bases and J 2 bases, leaving 13 bases between the germline ends. The CDR3 covers 15 residues. Germline CDR1 and CDR2: SGDLS and YYNGEE. This sample was taken from a study of vaccination effects on CD4 cells after COVID-19. Sequencing used immunoSEQ multiplex PCR; TCRdb keeps in-frame clones, though not all of them. The sample gives 50,000 to 65,000 clones, 75% to 90% of which show up once; 2% to 3% is in the top ten. Using viral peptide pools, the ViraFEST assay grew out antigen-specific CD4+ T cells prior to sequencing. When around nine days of culture had elapsed, CD4+ T cells were isolated.

The genes are TRBV9 and TRBJ1-2; D gene ambiguous. The sequenced sample was CD4+ T cells from PBMCs cultured with HCoV-229E spike peptides, obtained before COVID-19 vaccination. This sequence was found in a human donor who received a COVID-19 vaccine. Here the CDR3 DNA reads TGTGCCAGCAGCGTCCTTTCAACGGGAAACTATGGCTACACCTTC. This translates into CASSVLSTGNYGYTF.